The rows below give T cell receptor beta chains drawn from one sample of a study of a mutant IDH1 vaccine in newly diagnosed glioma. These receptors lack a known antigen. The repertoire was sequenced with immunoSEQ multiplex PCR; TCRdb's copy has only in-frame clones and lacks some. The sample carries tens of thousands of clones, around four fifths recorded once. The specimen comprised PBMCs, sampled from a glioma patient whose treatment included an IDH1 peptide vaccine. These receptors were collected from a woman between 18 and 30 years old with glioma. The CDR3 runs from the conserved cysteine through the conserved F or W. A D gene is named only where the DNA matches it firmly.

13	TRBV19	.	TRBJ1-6	TGTGCCAGTAGAACTGGGCAGGGGTCACCCCTCCACTTT	CASRTGQGSPLHF
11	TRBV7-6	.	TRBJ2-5	TGTGCCAGCAGCTTAGAGGGGGCCCAGTACTTC	CASSLEGAQYF
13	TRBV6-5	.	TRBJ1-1	TGTGCCAGCAGTTTCGGATCGAACACTGAAGCTTTCTTT	CASSFGSNTEAFF
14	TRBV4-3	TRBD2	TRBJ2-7	TGCGCCAGCAGCCAAAACACGGGAGGCTACGAGCAGTACTTC	CASSQNTGGYEQYF
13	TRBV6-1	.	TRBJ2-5	TGTGCCAGCCTCAGTATAGCCCGCCCATCCCAGTACTTC	CASLSIARPSQYF
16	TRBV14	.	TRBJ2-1	TGTGCCAGCAGCCCCTTAGCGGGGACAGCAAACAATGAGCAGTTCTTC	CASSPLAGTANNEQFF
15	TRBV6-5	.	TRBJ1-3	TGTGCCAGCAGCGCTACCGGGGGCTCTGGAAACACCATATATTTT	CASSATGGSGNTIYF
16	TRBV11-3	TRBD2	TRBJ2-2	TGTGCCAGCAGCTTGGCTCTAGCGGGCGGGGGCGGGGAGCTGTTTTTT	CASSLALAGGGGELFF
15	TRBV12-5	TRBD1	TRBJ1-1	TGTGCTAGTGGTTTGGGGACAGGGCCTAACACTGAAGCTTTCTTT	CASGLGTGPNTEAFF
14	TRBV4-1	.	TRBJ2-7	TGCGCCAGCAGCCCCCAGGACAGCCTCTACGAGCAGTACTTC	CASSPQDSLYEQYF
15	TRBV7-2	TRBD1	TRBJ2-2	TGTGCCAGCAAGGACAGGGGAGCGGGCACCGGGGAGCTGTTTTTT	CASKDRGAGTGELFF
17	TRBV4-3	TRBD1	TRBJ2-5	TGCGCCAGCAGCCAAGTGGGGACAGGGAGTGTGCAAGAGACCCAGTACTTC	CASSQVGTGSVQETQYF
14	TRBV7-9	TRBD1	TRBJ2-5	TGTGCCAGCAGCTTAGCGACAGGGCAAGAGACCCAGTACTTC	CASSLATGQETQYF
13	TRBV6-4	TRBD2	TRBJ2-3	TGTGCCAGCAGTGACAATAGCGGGGGTCCACGGTATTTT	CASSDNSGGPRYF